This T cell receptor beta chain was obtained from a study of molecular identifiers for immune sequencing clone quantification. Via MiXCR, TCRdb re-called the PCR reads, giving one row per CDR3 protein. The sample records some 650,000 distinct CDR3 sequences, 15% to 20% being singletons. This clonotype was detected many times. Its antigen is as yet unknown. This CDR3 has 13 amino acids. V lost 6 bases and J lost 10, with 18 bases in between. The study, taken as a whole, reports: With a barcode shared among identical TCR molecules, highly expanded clone sizes could be underestimated.

The sequence was obtained from a human donor in good health. Some libraries in this study had Jurkat cell RNA spiked in. The sample consisted of naive CD8+ T cells from blood, with Jurkat cell RNA spiked in. Subset reported: FACS-sorted CD8+CD4-CCR7+CD45RA+ naive T cells. The chain is built from TRBV12-3 or TRBV12-4 and TRBJ1-1; no definite D call. This CDR3 reads CASSPGSLLGAFF. The CDR3 nucleotides read TGTGCCAGCAGCCCCGGGTCCCTGCTGGGAGCTTTCTTT.